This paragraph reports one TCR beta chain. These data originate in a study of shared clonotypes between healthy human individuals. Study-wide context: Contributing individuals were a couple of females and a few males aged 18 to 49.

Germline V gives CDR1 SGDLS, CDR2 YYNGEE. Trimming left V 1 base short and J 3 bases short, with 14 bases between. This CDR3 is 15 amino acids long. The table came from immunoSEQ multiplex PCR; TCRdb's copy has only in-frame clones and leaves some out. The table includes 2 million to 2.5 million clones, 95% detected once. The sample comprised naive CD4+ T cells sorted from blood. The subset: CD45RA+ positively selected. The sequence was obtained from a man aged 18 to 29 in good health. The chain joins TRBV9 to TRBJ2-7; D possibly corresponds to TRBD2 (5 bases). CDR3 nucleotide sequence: TGTGCCAGCAGCGTAAGTTCTAGCCCAAGCTACGAGCAGTACTTC. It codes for CASSVSSSPSYEQYF.